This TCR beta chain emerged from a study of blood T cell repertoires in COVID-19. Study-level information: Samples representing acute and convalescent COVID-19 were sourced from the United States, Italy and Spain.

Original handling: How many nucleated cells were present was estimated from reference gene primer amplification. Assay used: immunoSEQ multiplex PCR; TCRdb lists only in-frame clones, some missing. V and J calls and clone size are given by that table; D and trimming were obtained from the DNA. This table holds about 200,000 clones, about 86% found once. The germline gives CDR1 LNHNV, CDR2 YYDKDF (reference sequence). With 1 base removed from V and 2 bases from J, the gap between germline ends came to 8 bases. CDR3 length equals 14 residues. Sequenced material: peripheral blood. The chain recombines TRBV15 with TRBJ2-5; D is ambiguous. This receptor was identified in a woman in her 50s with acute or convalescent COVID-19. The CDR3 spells CATSRVEQQETQYF. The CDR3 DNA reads TGTGCCACCAGCAGAGTCGAACAGCAAGAGACCCAGTACTTC.